Listed here are 31 T cell receptor beta chains from one sample, sequenced in a study of brain T cells in children with intractable seizures (dated by TCRdb to the early 2020s). The library was built by means of the immunoSEQ multiplex PCR assay. TCRdb's version of the immuneACCESS table is confined to in-frame rearrangements and falls short of the full clone set. An unresolved V gene accounts for under half of the shortfall where checked; the remainder is of unknown origin. This sample has about 40,000 clones in its table, and 80% to 95% of those were observed once. Just under 6.5% of the sample belongs to the ten largest clones. Read against the paper, the sample's time point label means: resected brain tissue, or blood drawn just prior to surgery. The starting material was peripheral blood, obtained at surgery. All receptors come from a girl aged 2-9 years with tuberous sclerosis and intractable seizures.

V and J are TRBV4-2 and TRBJ2-5; D possibly corresponds to TRBD1 (7 bases). Germline V lookup: CDR1 LGHNA, CDR2 YNFKEQ. Trimming left V 7 bases short and J 2 bases short, with 14 bases between. The CDR3 loop spans 14 amino acids. CDR3 sequence (DNA): TGTGCCAGCAAAAAACAGGGGACTCAAGAGACCCAGTACTTC. It yields the protein CASKKQGTQETQYF.

This chain connects TRBV6-6 to TRBJ2-1; 11 bases match TRBD2. CDR1 is MNHNY, CDR2 SVGAGI, per germline (reference sequence). CDR3 size: 15 residues. The J segment lost 3 bases and the V segment lost 7 bases, leaving 5 bases of the junction unmatched. CDR3 DNA: TGTGCCAGCACATATACTAGCGGGGGCTACAATGAGCAGTTCTTC. Translating it yields CASTYTSGGYNEQFF.

The chain joins TRBV19 to TRBJ1-4; 8 bases line up with TRBD1. Looked up from germline, CDR1 is LNHDA and CDR2 is SQIVND (reference sequence). The CDR3 length is 16 residues. The V gene end was trimmed by 8 bases and the J gene end by 0 bases; junction bases not matched to a gene: 8. This CDR3 reads CASDRGGAATNEKLFF. CDR3 coding DNA: TGTGCCAGTGACAGGGGAGGGGCGGCAACTAATGAAAAACTGTTTTTT.

The J gene is TRBJ2-7, the V gene TRBV3-1 (or the pseudogene TRBV3-2), with TRBD1 matching over 7 bases. J was trimmed by 2 bases and V by 4 bases; bases with no gene match: 2. The CDR3 sequence is 13 residues long. The germline V gene encodes CDR1 LGHDT and CDR2 YNNKEL (reference sequence). CDR3 loop: CASSPGQPYEQYF. CDR3 bases: TGTGCCAGCAGCCCGGGACAGCCCTACGAGCAGTACTTC.

The CDR3 loop is CATSPGYAGELFF. The CDR3 DNA follows: TGTGCCACCAGTCCTGGGTATGCCGGGGAGCTGTTTTTT. The chain couples TRBV24-1 to TRBJ2-2, with D uncertain. Germline V gene data show CDR1 as KGHDR and CDR2 as SFDVKD. V lost 6 bases and J lost 6, with 10 bases in between. The CDR3 is 13 residues long.

The V gene is TRBV5-5, the J gene TRBJ1-4; D is undetermined. V was pared by 0 bases and J by 7 bases, with 16 bases between. The CDR3 length is 16 residues. Per the germline V gene, CDR1 is SGHKS and CDR2 is YYEKEE (reference sequence). For the CDR3, the DNA is TGTGCCAGCAGCTTGGCAATTGGCCCCTTGGTTGAAAAACTGTTTTTT. Its translation: CASSLAIGPLVEKLFF.

The chain has TRBV11-2 and TRBJ2-1; 7 bases align to TRBD2. This CDR3 region has 17 residues. Germline loops: CDR1 SGHAT, CDR2 FQNNGV. J was trimmed by 0 bases and V by 5 bases; bases with no gene match: 10. CDR3 region: CASSAVGGSLSYNEQFF. CDR3 in DNA: TGTGCCAGCAGCGCAGTGGGAGGGTCCCTCTCCTACAATGAGCAGTTCTTC.

The chain has TRBV4-1 and TRBJ2-7; 7 nucleotides agree with TRBD1. Per the germline V gene, CDR1 is MGHRA and CDR2 is YSYEKL. The CDR3 has 15 residues. J gave up 6 bases and V 6 bases, and 14 bases lay outside the gene matches. CDR3 in DNA: TGCGCCAGCAGGCCAAGGATGGAACAGGGGTTCGAGCAGTACTTC. This encodes CASRPRMEQGFEQYF.

V usage is TRBV6-5 and J usage is TRBJ2-7; 9 nucleotides match TRBD1. The CDR3 runs 16 residues. CDR1 MNHEY and CDR2 SVGAGI come from the germline V gene. After removal of 0 bases from V and 2 bases from J, the junction contained 5 bases not matched to a gene. The CDR3 sequence: CASSYSGQGRAYEQYF. The CDR3 coding sequence is TGTGCCAGCAGTTACTCAGGACAGGGGAGGGCCTACGAGCAGTACTTC.

The V call is TRBV5-1, the J call TRBJ2-3; D gene uncertain. V dropped 2 bases and J dropped 3 bases, with 1 base sitting between them. The CDR3 is 11 amino acids. Germline V lookup: CDR1 SGHRS, CDR2 YFSETQ. Written as DNA, the CDR3 is TGCGCCAGCAGCTTTACAGATACGCAGTATTTT. Amino acids: CASSFTDTQYF.

This clone was detected a few times. The chain carries TRBV25-1 and TRBJ2-2; possible D gene TRBD1, 6 bases. Germline-derived CDR1 and CDR2 are MGHDK and SYGVNS. V gave up 1 base and J gave up 1 base, with 10 bases separating them. The CDR3 length is 16 residues. CDR3 nucleotide sequence: TGTGCCAGCAGTGAATTAAAGGGACAGAACACCGGGGAGCTGTTTTTT. Translated, it gives CASSELKGQNTGELFF.

Details on this clone: The junction and the germline gene differ at one end; a read error may be behind it. V usage is TRBV18 and J usage is TRBJ2-3; maybe TRBD1 (5 bases). The CDR3 runs 12 residues. CDR1 and CDR2 from the germline V gene are KGHSH and LQKENI. CDR3 protein: CASGAGTDTQYF. CDR3 DNA sequence: TGTGCCAGTGGGGCCGGCACGGATACGCAGTATTTT.

The rearrangement joins TRBV29-1 to TRBJ2-5, with 7 nucleotides matching TRBD1. Germline-derived CDR1 and CDR2 are SQVTM and ANQGSEA. This CDR3 comprises 13 residues. V gave up 6 bases and J gave up 3 bases; unmatched junction bases: 7. The CDR3 region is CSVAGTVEETQYF. Written as DNA, the CDR3 is TGCAGCGTAGCCGGGACAGTAGAAGAGACCCAGTACTTC.

V and J are TRBV10-3 and TRBJ2-5; the match to TRBD1 covers 10 bases. CDR1 ENHRY and CDR2 SYGVKD come from the germline V gene. After removal of 8 bases from V and 5 bases from J, the junction contained 11 bases not matched to a gene. The CDR3 runs to 15 residues. The CDR3, as DNA: TGTGCCATCGCCGCGGGACAGGGGAAAGGGGAGACCCAGTACTTC. Translating gives CAIAAGQGKGETQYF.

This chain connects TRBV5-1 to TRBJ2-7, with D unclear. The germline CDR1 and CDR2 sequences are SGHRS and YFSETQ. Deletions cut 0 bases from V and 3 bases from J, with 4 bases between. The CDR3 totals 12 residues. CDR3 in DNA: TGCGCCAGCAGCTTGGACAACTACGAGCAGTACTTC. The encoded protein is CASSLDNYEQYF.

This rearrangement joins TRBV24-1 to TRBJ2-5, with D uncertain. V lost 3 bases and J 4 bases, leaving 11 bases between the germline ends. The length of the CDR3 is 14 residues. The germline gives CDR1 KGHDR, CDR2 SFDVKD. Here the CDR3 DNA reads TGTGCCACCAGTGATAGCTCCGTTGGAGAGACCCAGTACTTC. Amino acids: CATSDSSVGETQYF.

V gene TRBV10-3 combines with J gene TRBJ2-4; D is perhaps TRBD2 (5 bases). The V and J ends lost 0 bases and 0 bases respectively, with 12 bases between them. CDR3 length: 17 residues. Per germline, CDR1 ENHRY and CDR2 SYGVKD. In nucleotides, the CDR3 is TGTGCCATCAGTGAGTCGGCGGGTGGTATAGCCAAAAACATTCAGTACTTC. As protein: CAISESAGGIAKNIQYF.

The chain combines TRBV19 with TRBJ2-5, with 7 bases lining up with TRBD1. The CDR3 sequence is 15 residues long. V was clipped by 3 bases and J by 2 bases; unmatched bases: 6. The germline V gene has CDR1 LNHDA and CDR2 SQIVND (reference sequence). The CDR3 DNA follows: TGTGCCAGTAGTATTTCCGGGACAGCTCAAGAGACCCAGTACTTC. Translation gives CASSISGTAQETQYF.

This chain joins TRBV28 and TRBJ1-2, with D possibly being TRBD1 (5 bases). In germline, CDR1 is MDHEN, CDR2 SYDVKM. The CDR3 extends over 15 amino acids. V was pared by 6 bases and J by 7 bases, with 21 bases between. The CDR3 sequence: CASRVPGRTSGGYTF. CDR3 in DNA: TGTGCCAGCAGAGTCCCGGGACGCACCTCGGGTGGCTACACCTTC.

This sequence joins TRBV6-5 and TRBJ2-7; D gene ambiguous. There are 15 residues in the CDR3. Germline assignment: CDR1 MNHEY and CDR2 SVGAGI. Trimming left V 7 bases short and J 3 bases short, with 19 bases between. CDR3: CASKFWPERNYEQYF. CDR3 sequence (DNA): TGTGCCAGCAAATTCTGGCCGGAAAGGAACTACGAGCAGTACTTC.

This rearrangement joins TRBV5-1 to TRBJ2-2; 7 nucleotides agree with TRBD1. Germline values: CDR1 SGHRS, CDR2 YFSETQ. J was trimmed by 5 bases and V by 4 bases; bases with no gene match: 5. The CDR3 is made up of 14 amino acids. The CDR3 DNA follows: TGCGCCAGCAGCCTGACAGGGCTTACCGGGGAGCTGTTTTTT. As protein: CASSLTGLTGELFF.

This chain uses TRBV9 with TRBJ1-5; the D is unclear. This CDR3 region has 15 residues. Germline values: CDR1 SGDLS, CDR2 YYNGEE. Trimming shortened V by 0 bases and J by 7 bases, and 14 bases separated the two germline ends. CDR3 amino acids: CASSVDPTGQQPQHF. CDR3 sequence (DNA): TGTGCCAGCAGCGTAGACCCAACCGGTCAACAGCCCCAGCATTTT.

This clone was counted once. This chain connects TRBV9 to TRBJ1-2; 10 positions agree with TRBD1. Trimming took 3 bases from V and 7 from J; bases not matched to a gene: 6. The CDR3 spans 14 residues. The germline V gene has CDR1 SGDLS and CDR2 YYNGEE. The CDR3 DNA reads as TGTGCCAGCAGCGCGACAGGGGGCTCTTTTGGCTACACCTTC. This translates into CASSATGGSFGYTF.

The rearrangement joins TRBV15 to TRBJ1-1, with D tentatively TRBD1 (6 bases). V was pared by 0 bases and J by 5 bases, with 13 bases between. Germline V gene lookup returns CDR1 LNHNV and CDR2 YYDKDF (reference sequence). The CDR3 sequence is 15 residues long. CDR3 protein: CATSRDGGGRTEAFF. CDR3 sequence (DNA): TGTGCCACCAGCAGAGATGGAGGGGGGAGAACTGAAGCTTTCTTT. The whole variable domain, remainder taken from reference TRBV15 and TRBJ1-1, is DAMVIQNPRYQVTQFGKPVTLSCSQTLNHNVMYWYQQKSSQAPKLLFHYYDKDFNNEADTPDNFQSRRPNTSFCFLDIRSPGLGDTAMYLCATSRDGGGRTEAFFGQGTRLTVV.

The V gene is TRBV6-5, the J gene TRBJ1-6; D is unclear. CDR1 is MNHEY, CDR2 SVGAGI, per germline. Trimming pared 0 bases from V and 7 bases from J, leaving 7 bases between. The CDR3 totals 14 residues. The CDR3 protein is CASSYSGNNSPLHF. In DNA form, the CDR3 reads TGTGCCAGCAGTTACTCCGGGAACAATTCACCCCTCCACTTT.

V gene TRBV7-8 combines with J gene TRBJ1-1, with D possibly matching TRBD1 (5 bases). Germline CDR1 and CDR2: SGHVS and FQNEAQ. V lost 0 bases, J lost 2 bases, and 16 bases lay in between. The CDR3 spans 17 residues. The CDR3 DNA follows: TGTGCCAGCAGCTTAGCGGTAATCCGGGACCCTAACACTGAAGCTTTCTTT. Encoded protein: CASSLAVIRDPNTEAFF.

The CDR3 here is CASSPSDPGVYGYTF. The CDR3 DNA follows: TGTGCCAGCAGTCCCTCCGATCCGGGGGTCTATGGCTACACCTTC. The V call is TRBV27, the J call TRBJ1-2; D is perhaps TRBD1 (5 bases). There are 15 residues in the CDR3. V lost 5 bases to trimming and J lost 4 bases, with 17 bases between them. Germline V CDR1 and CDR2: MNHEY, SMNVEV (reference sequence).

The chain combines TRBV7-2 with TRBJ2-1, with 7 nucleotides matching TRBD1. The CDR3 contains 14 residues. V was clipped by 3 bases and J by 7 bases; unmatched bases: 6. Germline CDR1 is SGHTA and CDR2 is FQGNSA. CDR3 nucleotides: TGTGCCAGCAGCTTCAGACAGGGTGGAAATGAGCAGTTCTTC. It is translated as CASSFRQGGNEQFF.

The gene calls are TRBV3-1 (or the pseudogene TRBV3-2) and TRBJ2-7; the D is unclear. The germline V gene has CDR1 LGHDT and CDR2 YNNKEL (reference sequence). V dropped 5 bases and J dropped 2 bases, with 7 bases sitting between them. This CDR3 contains 12 residues. Written as DNA, the CDR3 is TGTGCCAGCAGCACAGCCACCTACGAGCAGTACGTC. It encodes CASSTATYEQYV.

The chain uses TRBV18 and TRBJ2-7; D is perhaps TRBD1 (6 bases). Germline CDR1 and CDR2: KGHSH and LQKENI. V lost 3 bases to trimming and J lost 0 bases, with 12 bases between them. The CDR3 spans 15 residues. CDR3 amino acids: CASSPLDSPSYEQYV. The CDR3 DNA reads TGTGCCAGCTCACCTTTGGACAGCCCCTCCTACGAGCAGTACGTC.

This chain connects TRBV7-4 to TRBJ1-4, with D maybe TRBD1 (5 bases). Trimming took off 1 base at V and 3 bases at J, with 15 bases between the two ends. The CDR3 length is 17 residues. The germline gives CDR1 SGHVT, CDR2 SQSDAQ. This CDR3 reads CASSLDSYDSPNEKLFF. For the CDR3, the DNA is TGTGCCAGCAGCTTAGACTCTTACGACAGCCCTAATGAAAAACTGTTTTTT.